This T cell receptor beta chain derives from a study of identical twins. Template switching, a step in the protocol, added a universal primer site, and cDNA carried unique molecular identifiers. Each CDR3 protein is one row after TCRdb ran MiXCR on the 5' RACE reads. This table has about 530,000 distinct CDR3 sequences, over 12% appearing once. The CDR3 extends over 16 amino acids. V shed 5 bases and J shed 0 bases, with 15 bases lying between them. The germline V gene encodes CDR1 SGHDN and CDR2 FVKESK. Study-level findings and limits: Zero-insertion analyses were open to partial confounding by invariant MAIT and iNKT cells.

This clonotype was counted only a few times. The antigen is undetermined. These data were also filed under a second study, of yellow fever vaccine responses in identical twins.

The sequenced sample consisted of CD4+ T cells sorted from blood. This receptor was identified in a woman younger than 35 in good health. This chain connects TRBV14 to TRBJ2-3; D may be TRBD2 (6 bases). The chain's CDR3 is CASSFRRGSSTDTQYF. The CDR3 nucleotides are TGTGCCAGCAGCTTCCGGAGGGGCTCTAGCACAGATACGCAGTATTTT. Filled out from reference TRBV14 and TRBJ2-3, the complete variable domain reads EAGVTQFPSHSVIEKGQTVTLRCDPISGHDNLYWYRRVMGKEIKFLLHFVKESKQDESGMPNNRFLAERTGGTYSTLKVQPAELEDSGVYFCASSFRRGSSTDTQYFGPGTRLTVL.